The next 9 T cell receptor beta chains were all read from a single sample in a study of CD8+ T cells in alopecia areata. Specified treatment: oral pan-JAK inhibitor, 5-10 mg twice daily. cDNA prepared by RNA extraction and subsequent reverse transcription served as the template for sequencing. Assay: immunoSEQ multiplex PCR; the TCRdb copy retains only in-frame clones and omits some. In the table there are approximately 180,000 clones, 50% to 70% of which are singletons. Sequencing was performed on CD4+ T cells sorted from blood, taken around week 50, from a patient treated with tofacitinib. These receptor sequences come from a human donor with alopecia areata.

This chain joins TRBV11-2 and TRBJ2-2; 10 positions match TRBD2. V was clipped by 3 bases and J by 0 bases; unmatched bases: 1. Germline lookup yields CDR1 SGHAT and CDR2 FQNNGV. This CDR3 has 16 residues. The CDR3 here is CASSFTSGANTGELFF. CDR3 bases: TGTGCCAGCAGCTTCACTAGCGGGGCGAACACCGGGGAGCTGTTTTTT. Full variable domain (outside the CDR3, taken from reference TRBV11-2 and TRBJ2-2): EAGVAQSPRYKIIEKRQSVAFWCNPISGHATLYWYQQILGQGPKLLIQFQNNGVVDDSQLPKDRFSAERLKGVDSTLKIQPAKLEDSAVYLCASSFTSGANTGELFFGEGSRLTVL.

The chain is built from TRBV29-1 and TRBJ1-5; the D gene is possibly TRBD1 (5 bases). V gave up 6 bases and J gave up 6 bases, with 15 bases separating them. Germline V gene data show CDR1 as SQVTM and CDR2 as ANQGSEA. This CDR3 contains 13 residues. CDR3: CSVGDPGGQPQHF. The CDR3 DNA reads TGCAGCGTGGGGGACCCGGGTGGTCAGCCCCAGCATTTT.

As concerns this clone: The junction departs from the called germline gene at one end, perhaps through a read error. The chain joins TRBV2 to TRBJ2-7; D may be TRBD1 (6 bases). Germline V gene sequence: CDR1 SNHLY, CDR2 FYNNEI. CDR3 length equals 11 residues. CDR3 sequence reads: CASSQETLGAF. CDR3 nucleotide sequence: TGTGCCAGCAGTCAGGAGACTCTGGGGGCTTTC.

The rearrangement uses TRBV6-1 and TRBJ2-7; D is possibly TRBD1 (6 bases). Per germline, CDR1 MNHNS and CDR2 SASEGT. V lost 7 bases to trimming and J lost 1 base, with 14 bases between them. This CDR3 is 14 amino acids long. DNA for the CDR3: TGTGCCAGCATCGACCGGGACACTTCCTACGAGCAGTACTTC. Translation: CASIDRDTSYEQYF.

This rearrangement joins TRBV18 to TRBJ2-5; no clear D. The CDR3 runs to 12 residues. Trimming cost V 3 bases and J 1 base, with 3 bases left between them. From germline, CDR1 is KGHSH and CDR2 LQKENI. The CDR3 DNA sequence: TGTGCCAGCTCACCGACCCAAGAGACCCAGTACTTC. Translation gives CASSPTQETQYF.

V and J are TRBV13 and TRBJ1-6; D gene ambiguous. Germline-derived CDR1 and CDR2 are PRHDT and FYEKMQ (reference sequence). The germline V and J ends were trimmed by 0 bases and 9 bases, with 6 bases remaining between them. The CDR3 extends over 13 amino acids. CDR3 sequence (DNA): TGTGCCAGCAGCTTAGGTTCGGGTTCACCCCTCCACTTT. Translated, it gives CASSLGSGSPLHF.

Only a few counts were recorded for this clone. This chain's CDR3 is CSVNNRGGNTEAFF. DNA of the CDR3: TGCAGCGTCAATAACAGGGGTGGGAACACTGAAGCTTTCTTT. This chain joins TRBV29-1 and TRBJ1-1; 7 positions agree with TRBD1. The germline V gene has CDR1 SQVTM and CDR2 ANQGSEA. Trimming at V came to 6 bases and at J to 1 base, leaving 8 bases not matched to a gene. The CDR3 runs to 14 residues.

This chain links TRBV30 with TRBJ2-3; D is unclear. Looked up from germline, CDR1 is GTSNPN and CDR2 is SVGIG (reference sequence). V was clipped by 2 bases and J by 2 bases, with 11 bases between them. This CDR3 has 14 amino acids. Here the CDR3 DNA reads TGTGCCTGGAGTATGATTTTGGCCACAGATACGCAGTATTTT. Protein product: CAWSMILATDTQYF.

A single count supports this clone. The J gene is TRBJ2-5, the V gene TRBV2, with 7 bases fitting TRBD1. Germline CDR1 is SNHLY and CDR2 is FYNNEI. The CDR3 loop spans 14 amino acids. Trimming cost V 3 bases and J 2 bases; bases outside gene matches: 3. CDR3 protein: CASSDRTGQETQYF. DNA of the CDR3: TGTGCCAGCAGTGATAGGACAGGTCAAGAGACCCAGTACTTC. The entire variable domain, with the rest obtained from reference TRBV2 and TRBJ2-5, is as follows: EPEVTQTPSHQVTQMGQEVILRCVPISNHLYFYWYRQILGQKVEFLVSFYNNEISEKSEIFDDQFSVERPDGSNFTLKIRSTKLEDSAMYFCASSDRTGQETQYFGPGTRLLVL.